These 26 T cell receptor beta chains were sequenced from one sample in a study of cytomegalovirus exposure and HLA in healthy donors. The PCR contained 60 Vbeta and 13 Jbeta primers. Only in-frame clones appear in the TCRdb table, and some are missing; sequencing was by immunoSEQ multiplex PCR. The sample yields about 140,000 clones, approximately 91% seen once. Sequencing was carried out using PBMCs. The receptors derive from a woman aged 35 to 49 in good health and CMV-seronegative.

This chain joins TRBV6-6 and TRBJ1-1; 7 bases match TRBD1. This CDR3 has 14 residues. Losses at the gene ends were 5 bases for V and 6 bases for J; bases not matched to a gene: 9. Germline V lookup: CDR1 MNHNY, CDR2 SVGAGI (reference sequence). For the CDR3, the DNA is TGTGCCAGCAGTCACACAGGGGCTTGGCCTGAAGCTTTCTTT. The encoded protein is CASSHTGAWPEAFF.

This clone was counted between two and nine times. The chain employs TRBV7-8 and TRBJ1-5; D remains unclear. V was trimmed by 4 bases and J by 0 bases, leaving 10 bases between them. The CDR3 length is 15 residues. Germline V CDR1 and CDR2: SGHVS, FQNEAQ. The CDR3 region is CASSWTGDSNQPQHF. In nucleotides, the CDR3 is TGTGCCAGCAGCTGGACCGGGGATAGCAATCAGCCCCAGCATTTT.

The gene calls are TRBV6-1 and TRBJ2-5; 10 nucleotides line up with TRBD2. After removal of 3 bases from V and 4 bases from J, the junction contained 8 bases not matched to a gene. Germline lookup yields CDR1 MNHNS and CDR2 SASEGT. The CDR3 is made up of 16 amino acids. As DNA, the CDR3 is TGTGCCAGCAGTGAGGTTTGGACTAGCGGTCGAGAGACCCAGTACTTC. It yields the protein CASSEVWTSGRETQYF.

The genes are TRBV7-9 and TRBJ1-1; D not resolved. Germline V gene data show CDR1 as SEHNR and CDR2 as FQNEAQ (reference sequence). V lost 3 bases to trimming and J lost 4 bases, with 9 bases between them. The CDR3 is 13 residues long. CDR3 region: CASSFEGVTEAFF. The DNA for the CDR3 is TGTGCCAGCAGCTTTGAGGGAGTCACTGAAGCTTTCTTT.

In its sample, this clone was seen once. V is TRBV28 and J is TRBJ2-7; TRBD2 matches at 12 bases. The CDR3 contains 20 residues. Germline V gene sequence: CDR1 MDHEN, CDR2 SYDVKM. V was pared by 3 bases and J by 0 bases, with 15 bases of the junction left unmatched. CDR3 residues: CASSFLAGTSGPWSSYEQYF. In DNA, the CDR3 is TGTGCCAGCAGTTTCCTGGCCGGGACTAGCGGGCCCTGGAGCTCCTACGAGCAGTACTTC.

This rearrangement joins TRBV6-5 to TRBJ2-7, with TRBD1 matching 11 bases. Germline V gene data show CDR1 as MNHEY and CDR2 as SVGAGI. The trim removed 6 bases at V and 3 bases at J, leaving 4 bases unmatched. The CDR3 runs 14 residues. Written as DNA, the CDR3 is TGTGCCAGCAGGGGGGGACAGGGGGACTACGAGCAGTACTTC. Its translation is CASRGGQGDYEQYF.

V and J are TRBV27 and TRBJ2-1, with 13 bases aligning to TRBD2. The CDR3 consists of 15 residues. Germline V CDR1 and CDR2: MNHEY, SMNVEV (reference sequence). Trimming took 3 bases from V and 8 from J; bases not matched to a gene: 4. The CDR3 DNA is TGTGCCAGCAGTTTCGGACTAGCGGGAGTCGATGAGCAGTTCTTC. Translation: CASSFGLAGVDEQFF.

This clone has only one observation. This rearrangement joins TRBV30 to TRBJ2-5, with 9 bases lining up with TRBD2. Germline values: CDR1 GTSNPN, CDR2 SVGIG (reference sequence). The CDR3 consists of 14 residues. V lost 4 bases, J lost 4 bases, and 7 bases stayed unmatched. DNA for the CDR3: TGTGCCTGGACGGCGGGAGGGGGAAGAGAGACCCAGTACTTC. As protein: CAWTAGGGRETQYF.

V gene TRBV5-1 combines with J gene TRBJ2-7, with 7 nucleotides matching TRBD1. There are 16 residues in the CDR3. Germline V gene data show CDR1 as SGHRS and CDR2 as YFSETQ. Trimming at V came to 0 bases and at J to 0 bases, leaving 6 bases not matched to a gene. This CDR3 reads CASSLDTGTASYEQYF. In nucleotides, the CDR3 is TGCGCCAGCAGCTTGGATACCGGGACAGCCTCCTACGAGCAGTACTTC. The variable domain in full, completed from reference TRBV5-1 and TRBJ2-7, reads KAGVTQTPRYLIKTRGQQVTLSCSPISGHRSVSWYQQTPGQGLQFLFEYFSETQRNKGNFPGRFSGRQFSNSRSEMNVSTLELGDSALYLCASSLDTGTASYEQYFGPGTRLTVT.

CDR3 nucleotides: TGTGCCAGCAGTTACTCGACGACAGGGCGGAACGTCCTGACTTTC. Its protein product is CASSYSTTGRNVLTF. The chain carries TRBV6-5 and TRBJ2-6; 7 positions agree with TRBD1. Germline V gives CDR1 MNHEY, CDR2 SVGAGI. CDR3 length: 15 amino acids. J gave up 10 bases and V 0 bases, and 6 bases lay outside the gene matches.

In DNA, the CDR3 is TGTGCCAGCAGTTACTCGATACTAGCGGGACAGTACGAGCAGTACTTC. Its protein is CASSYSILAGQYEQYF. The chain couples TRBV6-5 to TRBJ2-7; TRBD2 aligns across 10 bases. CDR3 length equals 16 residues. Germline-derived CDR1 and CDR2 are MNHEY and SVGAGI. Unmatched junction bases numbered 6, after V lost 0 bases and J lost 4 bases.

The rearrangement links TRBV5-5 to TRBJ2-5, with D hard to call. The DNA end is a closer match to TRBJ2-7, so the J assignment may be wrong. The CDR3 is 14 amino acids. Germline assignment: CDR1 SGHKS and CDR2 YYEKEE (reference sequence). The CDR3 nucleotides are TGTGCCAGCAGCTCGACTCGGAACTCCTACGAGCAGTACTTC. Translation gives CASSSTRNSYEQYF.

The rearrangement links TRBV4-3 to TRBJ2-2; 11 bases are a match to TRBD1. The CDR3 runs to 17 residues. Germline V lookup: CDR1 LGHNA, CDR2 YSLEER. The ends lost 6 bases at V and 5 bases at J; junction bases unmatched: 11. The CDR3 region has the DNA TGCGCCAGCAGTAGGAGCGGACAGGGGGCAGGGACCGGGGAGCTGTTTTTT. Amino acids: CASSRSGQGAGTGELFF.

J is TRBJ2-3 and V is TRBV4-2; D might be TRBD2 (6 bases). Trimming removed 0 bases from V and 2 bases from J, with 15 bases in between. Looked up from germline, CDR1 is LGHNA and CDR2 is YNFKEQ. The CDR3 extends over 17 amino acids. The CDR3 region is CASSQDLPGASTDTQYF. As DNA, the CDR3 is TGTGCCAGCAGCCAAGATTTACCGGGAGCGTCCACAGATACGCAGTATTTT.

CDR3 protein: CASSPGTGGNQPQHF. In DNA, the CDR3 is TGTGCCAGCAGCCCCGGGACAGGGGGCAATCAGCCCCAGCATTTT. The chain employs TRBV6-7 and TRBJ1-5, with 10 bases that match TRBD1. TRBV6-7 is reported as an ORF; its role is uncertain. V gave up 6 bases and J gave up 2 bases; unmatched junction bases: 4. There are 15 residues in the CDR3.

This clone has just one count. The chain couples TRBV19 to TRBJ1-5, with a tentative D call TRBD1 (5 bases). V dropped 5 bases and J dropped 4 bases, with 15 bases sitting between them. The CDR3 is 15 residues long. Per germline, CDR1 LNHDA and CDR2 SQIVND (reference sequence). For the CDR3, the DNA is TGTGCCAGTAGTGCAAGCCGGGGGGTTAATCAGCCCCAGCATTTT. It yields the protein CASSASRGVNQPQHF.

This chain uses TRBV13 with TRBJ2-1; 8 positions agree with TRBD2. The germline V gene has CDR1 PRHDT and CDR2 FYEKMQ (reference sequence). The CDR3 is 16 amino acids. Unmatched junction bases numbered 7, after V lost 3 bases and J lost 3 bases. In DNA, the CDR3 is TGTGCCAGCAGCTTTTCGGCGGGAGGTATCTACAATGAGCAGTTCTTC. Encoded protein: CASSFSAGGIYNEQFF.

The rearrangement joins TRBV7-3 to TRBJ2-2; maybe TRBD2 (5 bases). Germline CDR1 SGHTA, CDR2 FQGTGA. Between the trimmed V and J ends, which lost 3 bases and 1 base, there was a span of 6 bases. The CDR3 sequence is 14 residues long. CDR3: CASSFGVNTGELFF. DNA of the CDR3: TGTGCCAGCAGCTTCGGGGTGAACACCGGGGAGCTGTTTTTT. Full variable domain (rest looked up from reference TRBV7-3 and TRBJ2-2): GAGVSQTPSNKVTEKGKYVELRCDPISGHTALYWYRQSLGQGPEFLIYFQGTGAADDSGLPNDRFFAVRPEGSVSTLKIQRTERGDSAVYLCASSFGVNTGELFFGEGSRLTVL.

This sequence joins TRBV11-2 and TRBJ2-3; D call uncertain. The ends were cut back, 2 bases at V and 2 bases at J, with 14 bases in the middle. The length of the CDR3 is 16 residues. In germline, CDR1 is SGHAT, CDR2 FQNNGV. The CDR3 sequence is CASSLRIGLNTDTQYF. The CDR3 nucleotides read TGTGCCAGCAGCTTAAGGATTGGGCTAAACACAGATACGCAGTATTTT.

The chain employs TRBV10-3 and TRBJ2-7; maybe TRBD2 (6 bases). V lost 3 bases, J lost 6 bases, and 15 bases lay in between. CDR3 length equals 14 residues. The germline gives CDR1 ENHRY, CDR2 SYGVKD. CDR3 region: CAISEGGRRGEQYF. The CDR3 DNA reads TGTGCCATCAGTGAAGGAGGGAGAAGGGGCGAGCAGTACTTC.

This clone showed up just a few times. The V call is TRBV5-1, the J call TRBJ1-1; TRBD1 agrees at 8 bases. Trimming at V came to 3 bases and at J to 3 bases, leaving 4 bases not matched to a gene. In germline, CDR1 is SGHRS, CDR2 YFSETQ. This CDR3 is 14 amino acids long. CDR3 bases: TGCGCCAGCAGCTGGCTGGACAGGGACACTGAAGCTTTCTTT. Protein: CASSWLDRDTEAFF.

The chain links TRBV5-1 to TRBJ2-1, with 7 bases matching TRBD1. The V gene's germline CDR1 is SGHRS and CDR2 YFSETQ. The CDR3 has 15 residues. J was trimmed by 4 bases and V by 3 bases; bases with no gene match: 7. Here the CDR3 reads CASSSDRVAYNEQFF. CDR3 DNA sequence: TGCGCCAGCAGCTCTGACAGGGTGGCGTACAATGAGCAGTTCTTC.

This sequence joins TRBV6-5 and TRBJ2-7; D might be TRBD2 (5 bases). Trimming cost V 0 bases and J 2 bases, with 11 bases left between them. Germline V gene data show CDR1 as MNHEY and CDR2 as SVGAGI. The CDR3 is 15 residues long. The CDR3 nucleotides read TGTGCCAGCAGTTACTCAGCGGTTGGGGCCTACGAGCAGTACTTC. This sequence encodes CASSYSAVGAYEQYF.

The rearrangement uses TRBV7-8 and TRBJ2-3; the D gene is possibly TRBD2 (6 bases). The CDR3 spans 16 residues. The germline gives CDR1 SGHVS, CDR2 FQNEAQ. Between the trimmed V and J ends, which lost 4 bases and 0 bases, there was a span of 14 bases. CDR3 nucleotides: TGTGCCAGCAGCTCCCGCCGGGACTCTAGCACAGATACGCAGTATTTT. As protein: CASSSRRDSSTDTQYF.

The chain is built from TRBV9 and TRBJ1-6; 10 bases match TRBD1. V gave up 4 bases and J gave up 10 bases; unmatched junction bases: 2. CDR3 length: 13 amino acids. Germline V gene lookup returns CDR1 SGDLS and CDR2 YYNGEE. CDR3 sequence (DNA): TGTGCCAGCAGCCGGGACAGGGGATCACCCCTCCACTTT. Protein product: CASSRDRGSPLHF.

CDR3 region: CASSVGGLADNEQFF. CDR3 nucleotide sequence: TGTGCCAGCAGTGTAGGTGGCCTAGCGGACAATGAGCAGTTCTTC. This rearrangement joins TRBV5-4 to TRBJ2-1, with 7 positions matching TRBD2. V lost 5 bases to trimming and J lost 5 bases; unmatched junction nucleotides: 10. Germline CDR1 and CDR2: SGHNT and YYREEE (reference sequence). The CDR3 spans 15 residues.